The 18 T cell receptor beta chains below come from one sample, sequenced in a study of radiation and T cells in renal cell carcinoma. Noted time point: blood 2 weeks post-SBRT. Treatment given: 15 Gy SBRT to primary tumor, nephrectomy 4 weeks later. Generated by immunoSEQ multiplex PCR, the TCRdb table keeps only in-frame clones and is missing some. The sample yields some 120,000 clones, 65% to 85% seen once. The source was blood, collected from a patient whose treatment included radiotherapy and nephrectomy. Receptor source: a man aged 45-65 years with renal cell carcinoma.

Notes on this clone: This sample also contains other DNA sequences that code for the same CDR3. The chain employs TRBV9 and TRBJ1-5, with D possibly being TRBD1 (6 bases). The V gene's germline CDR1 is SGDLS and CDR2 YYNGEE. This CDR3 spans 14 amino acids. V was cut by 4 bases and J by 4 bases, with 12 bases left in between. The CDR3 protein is CASSPGQFNQPQHF. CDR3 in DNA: TGTGCCAGCAGCCCCGGACAGTTTAATCAGCCCCAGCATTTT.

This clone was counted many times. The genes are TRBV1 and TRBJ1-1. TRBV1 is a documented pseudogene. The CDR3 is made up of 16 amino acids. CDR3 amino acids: CTSSNQTGRVGTEAFF. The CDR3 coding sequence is TGCACCAGCAGCAACCAAACAGGGAGGGTCGGAACTGAAGCTTTCTTT.

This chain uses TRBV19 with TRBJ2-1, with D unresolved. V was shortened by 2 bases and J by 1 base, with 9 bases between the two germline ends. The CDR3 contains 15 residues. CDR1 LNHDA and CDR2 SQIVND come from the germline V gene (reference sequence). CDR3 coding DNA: TGTGCCAGTAGTATATCTCAGCTTTCCTACAATGAGCAGTTCTTC. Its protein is CASSISQLSYNEQFF.

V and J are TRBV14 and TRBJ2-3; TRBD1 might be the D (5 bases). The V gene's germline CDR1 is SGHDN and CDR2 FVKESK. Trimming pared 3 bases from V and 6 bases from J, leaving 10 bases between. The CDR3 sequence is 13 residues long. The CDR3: CASSQSGPDTQYF. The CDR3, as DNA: TGTGCCAGCAGCCAGTCAGGGCCCGATACGCAGTATTTT.

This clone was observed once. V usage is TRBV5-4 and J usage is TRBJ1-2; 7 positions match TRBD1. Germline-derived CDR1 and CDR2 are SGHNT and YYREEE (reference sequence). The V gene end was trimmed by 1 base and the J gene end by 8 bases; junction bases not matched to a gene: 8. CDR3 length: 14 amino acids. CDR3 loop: CASSLLQGMGGYTF. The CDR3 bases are TGTGCCAGCAGCTTGCTACAGGGGATGGGCGGCTACACCTTC.

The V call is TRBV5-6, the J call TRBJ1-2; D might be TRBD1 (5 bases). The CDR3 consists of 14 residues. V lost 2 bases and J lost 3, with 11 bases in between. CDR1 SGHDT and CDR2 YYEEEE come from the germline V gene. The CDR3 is CASSLPGTDYGYTF. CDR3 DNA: TGTGCCAGCAGCTTACCAGGGACGGACTATGGCTACACCTTC. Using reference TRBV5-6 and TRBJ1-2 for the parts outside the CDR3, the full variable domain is DAGVTQSPTHLIKTRGQQVTLRCSPKSGHDTVSWYQQALGQGPQFIFQYYEEEERQRGNFPDRFSGHQFPNYSSELNVNALLLGDSALYLCASSLPGTDYGYTFGSGTRLTVV.

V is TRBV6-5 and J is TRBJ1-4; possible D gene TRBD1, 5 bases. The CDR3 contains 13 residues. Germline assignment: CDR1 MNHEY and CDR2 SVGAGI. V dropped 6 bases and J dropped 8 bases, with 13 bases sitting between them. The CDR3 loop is CASSDQGLEKLFF. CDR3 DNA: TGTGCCAGCAGCGACCAGGGCCTCGAAAAACTGTTTTTT.

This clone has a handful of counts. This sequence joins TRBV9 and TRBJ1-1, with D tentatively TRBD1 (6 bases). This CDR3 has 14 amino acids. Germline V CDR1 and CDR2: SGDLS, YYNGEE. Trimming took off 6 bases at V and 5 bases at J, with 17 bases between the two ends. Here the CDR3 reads CASTQGQGLTEAFF. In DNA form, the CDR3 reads TGTGCCAGCACCCAGGGGCAGGGTTTGACTGAAGCTTTCTTT.

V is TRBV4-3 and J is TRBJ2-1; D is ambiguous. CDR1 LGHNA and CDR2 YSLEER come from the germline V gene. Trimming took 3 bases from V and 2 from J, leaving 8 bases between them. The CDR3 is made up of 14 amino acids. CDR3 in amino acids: CASSHPGTYNEQFF. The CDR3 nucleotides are TGCGCCAGCAGCCACCCCGGTACCTACAATGAGCAGTTCTTC.

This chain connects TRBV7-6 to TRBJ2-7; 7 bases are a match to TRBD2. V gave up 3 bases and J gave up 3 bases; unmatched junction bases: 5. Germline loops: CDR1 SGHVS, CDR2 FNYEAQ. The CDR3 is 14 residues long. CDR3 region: CASSLSLADYEQYF. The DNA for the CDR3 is TGTGCCAGCAGCTTGAGTCTAGCGGACTACGAGCAGTACTTC.

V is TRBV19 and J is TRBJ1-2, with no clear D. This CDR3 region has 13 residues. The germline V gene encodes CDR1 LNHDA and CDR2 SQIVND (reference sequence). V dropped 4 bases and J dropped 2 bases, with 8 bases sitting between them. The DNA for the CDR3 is TGTGCCAGTAGTACTACAGAGAACTATGGCTACACCTTC. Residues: CASSTTENYGYTF. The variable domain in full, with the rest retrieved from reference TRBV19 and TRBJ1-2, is DGGITQSPKYLFRKEGQNVTLSCEQNLNHDAMYWYRQDPGQGLRLIYYSQIVNDFQKGDIAEGYSVSREKKESFPLTVTSAQKNPTAFYLCASSTTENYGYTFGSGTRLTVV.

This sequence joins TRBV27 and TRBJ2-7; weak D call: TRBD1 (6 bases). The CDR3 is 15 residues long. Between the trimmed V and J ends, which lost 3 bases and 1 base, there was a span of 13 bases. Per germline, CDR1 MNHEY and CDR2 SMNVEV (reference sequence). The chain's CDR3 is CASSFAGQGSYEQYF. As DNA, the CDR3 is TGTGCCAGCAGTTTCGCTGGCCAGGGGTCCTACGAGCAGTACTTC.

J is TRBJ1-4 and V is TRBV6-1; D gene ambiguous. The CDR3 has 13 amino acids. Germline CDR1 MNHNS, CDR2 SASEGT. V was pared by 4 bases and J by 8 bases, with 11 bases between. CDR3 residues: CASSGRRAEKLFF. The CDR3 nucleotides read TGTGCCAGCAGTGGTCGACGCGCCGAAAAACTGTTTTTT.

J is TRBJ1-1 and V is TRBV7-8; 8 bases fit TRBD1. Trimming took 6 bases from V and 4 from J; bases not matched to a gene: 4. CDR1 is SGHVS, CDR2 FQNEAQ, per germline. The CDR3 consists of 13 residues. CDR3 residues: CASSAQGATEAFF. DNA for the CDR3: TGTGCCAGCAGTGCGCAGGGGGCCACTGAAGCTTTCTTT.

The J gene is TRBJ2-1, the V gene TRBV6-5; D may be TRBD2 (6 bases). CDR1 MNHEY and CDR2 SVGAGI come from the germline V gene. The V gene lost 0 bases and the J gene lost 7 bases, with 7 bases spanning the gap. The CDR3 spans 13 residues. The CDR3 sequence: CASSYSRGNEQFF. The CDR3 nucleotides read TGTGCCAGCAGTTACTCGCGGGGTAATGAGCAGTTCTTC.

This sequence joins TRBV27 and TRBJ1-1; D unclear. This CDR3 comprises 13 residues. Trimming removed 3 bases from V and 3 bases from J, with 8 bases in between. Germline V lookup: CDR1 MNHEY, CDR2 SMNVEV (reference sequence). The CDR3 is CASSLSRHTEAFF. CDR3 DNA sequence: TGTGCCAGCAGTTTGTCCAGACACACTGAAGCTTTCTTT.

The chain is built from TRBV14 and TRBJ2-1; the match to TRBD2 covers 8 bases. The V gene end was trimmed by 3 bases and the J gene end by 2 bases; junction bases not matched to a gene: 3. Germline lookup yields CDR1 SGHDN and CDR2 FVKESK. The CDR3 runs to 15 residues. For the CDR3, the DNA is TGTGCCAGCAGCCAGAGACTAGCGCCCTACAATGAGCAGTTCTTC. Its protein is CASSQRLAPYNEQFF.

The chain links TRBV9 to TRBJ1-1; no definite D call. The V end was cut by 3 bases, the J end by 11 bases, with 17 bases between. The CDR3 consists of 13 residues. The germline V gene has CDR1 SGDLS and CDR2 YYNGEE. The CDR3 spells CASSAETRLEAFF. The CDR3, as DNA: TGTGCCAGCAGCGCAGAGACTCGATTGGAGGCTTTCTTT.